This T cell receptor beta chain was captured in a study of CD8+ T cells in alopecia areata. Turning to the study itself: Treatment ran 6 to 18 months, with 6 months of follow-up afterward. Study-level findings and limits: For lesional scalp, especially alopecia totalis/universalis, clonality was higher than in normal scalp. Scalp samples also yield sequences from resident alphabeta T cells of normal skin.

In each case, RNA was isolated and then reverse transcribed into cDNA as the sequencing template. Here immunoSEQ multiplex PCR was the method, and the copy in TCRdb shows in-frame clones only, minus some. The profile shows around 200,000 clones, roughly 60% of them singletons. Only one count was recorded for this clone. Its antigen is currently unknown. The V end was cut by 0 bases, the J end by 5 bases, with 11 bases between. This CDR3 comprises 13 residues. Germline V gene data show CDR1 as SQVTM and CDR2 as ANQGSEA. Individuals with alopecia areata gave both lesional scalp punch biopsies and peripheral blood for collection.

The origin of this receptor is a human donor with alopecia areata. This rearrangement joins TRBV29-1 to TRBJ2-7; tentatively, D is TRBD2 (5 bases). The starting material was CD4+ T cells sorted from blood, obtained at week 0. The CDR3: CSVEDRAGNEQYF. Here the CDR3 DNA reads TGCAGCGTTGAAGATCGGGCCGGGAACGAGCAGTACTTC.